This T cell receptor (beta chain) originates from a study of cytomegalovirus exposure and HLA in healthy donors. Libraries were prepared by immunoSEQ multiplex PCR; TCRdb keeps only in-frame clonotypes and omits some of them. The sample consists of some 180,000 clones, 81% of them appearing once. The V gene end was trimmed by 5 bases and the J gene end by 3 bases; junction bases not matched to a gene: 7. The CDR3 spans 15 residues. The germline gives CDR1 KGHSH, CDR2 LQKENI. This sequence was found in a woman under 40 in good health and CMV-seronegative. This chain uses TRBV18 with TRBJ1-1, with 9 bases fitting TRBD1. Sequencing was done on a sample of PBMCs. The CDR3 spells CASSATGGTDTEAFF. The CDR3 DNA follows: TGTGCCAGCTCAGCAACAGGGGGCACGGACACTGAAGCTTTCTTT.